Included here is one T cell receptor (beta chain) sequence, with context. The record originates from a study of T cell responses to AZD1222 COVID-19 vaccine. The CDR3 spans 13 residues. J lost 7 bases, V lost 8 bases, and 6 bases had no gene match. Germline assignment: CDR1 MDHEN and CDR2 SYDVKM. Here immunoSEQ multiplex PCR was the method, and the copy in TCRdb shows in-frame clones only, minus some. The sample contains 150,000 or so clones, around 88% of which appear only once. The sequenced sample was peripheral blood, obtained on day 0 of AZD1222 vaccination. This chain uses TRBV28 with TRBJ2-1, with 9 positions matching TRBD2. This receptor was taken from an adult in good health. CDR3 in DNA: TGTGCCAGCTTTAGCGGGAGTCCGAATGAGCAGTTCTTC. This gives the protein CASFSGSPNEQFF. The full variable domain, rest sourced from reference TRBV28 and TRBJ2-1, is DVKVTQSSRYLVKRTGEKVFLECVQDMDHENMFWYRQDPGLGLRLIYFSYDVKMKEKGDIPEGYSVSREKKERFSLILESASTNQTSMYLCASFSGSPNEQFFGPGTRLTVL.